This TCR beta chain comes out of a study of control samples from healthy donors and cancer patients. Only in-frame clones appear in the TCRdb table, and some are missing; sequencing was by immunoSEQ multiplex PCR. Among some 130,000 clones, around 90% were seen once, and the ten largest hold 2% to 3%. The origin of this receptor is a man between 40 and 49 years old in good health. Material: blood.

The CDR3 reads CASSLTSGGRANTGELFF. The CDR3 DNA is TGTGCCAGCAGCCTGACTAGCGGGGGCCGCGCGAACACCGGGGAGCTGTTTTTT. The chain employs TRBV9 and TRBJ2-2; 12 bases align to TRBD2. V trimming: 4 bases; J trimming: 0 bases; junction bases outside the gene matches: 7. CDR3 length: 18 amino acids. The germline V gene encodes CDR1 SGDLS and CDR2 YYNGEE.